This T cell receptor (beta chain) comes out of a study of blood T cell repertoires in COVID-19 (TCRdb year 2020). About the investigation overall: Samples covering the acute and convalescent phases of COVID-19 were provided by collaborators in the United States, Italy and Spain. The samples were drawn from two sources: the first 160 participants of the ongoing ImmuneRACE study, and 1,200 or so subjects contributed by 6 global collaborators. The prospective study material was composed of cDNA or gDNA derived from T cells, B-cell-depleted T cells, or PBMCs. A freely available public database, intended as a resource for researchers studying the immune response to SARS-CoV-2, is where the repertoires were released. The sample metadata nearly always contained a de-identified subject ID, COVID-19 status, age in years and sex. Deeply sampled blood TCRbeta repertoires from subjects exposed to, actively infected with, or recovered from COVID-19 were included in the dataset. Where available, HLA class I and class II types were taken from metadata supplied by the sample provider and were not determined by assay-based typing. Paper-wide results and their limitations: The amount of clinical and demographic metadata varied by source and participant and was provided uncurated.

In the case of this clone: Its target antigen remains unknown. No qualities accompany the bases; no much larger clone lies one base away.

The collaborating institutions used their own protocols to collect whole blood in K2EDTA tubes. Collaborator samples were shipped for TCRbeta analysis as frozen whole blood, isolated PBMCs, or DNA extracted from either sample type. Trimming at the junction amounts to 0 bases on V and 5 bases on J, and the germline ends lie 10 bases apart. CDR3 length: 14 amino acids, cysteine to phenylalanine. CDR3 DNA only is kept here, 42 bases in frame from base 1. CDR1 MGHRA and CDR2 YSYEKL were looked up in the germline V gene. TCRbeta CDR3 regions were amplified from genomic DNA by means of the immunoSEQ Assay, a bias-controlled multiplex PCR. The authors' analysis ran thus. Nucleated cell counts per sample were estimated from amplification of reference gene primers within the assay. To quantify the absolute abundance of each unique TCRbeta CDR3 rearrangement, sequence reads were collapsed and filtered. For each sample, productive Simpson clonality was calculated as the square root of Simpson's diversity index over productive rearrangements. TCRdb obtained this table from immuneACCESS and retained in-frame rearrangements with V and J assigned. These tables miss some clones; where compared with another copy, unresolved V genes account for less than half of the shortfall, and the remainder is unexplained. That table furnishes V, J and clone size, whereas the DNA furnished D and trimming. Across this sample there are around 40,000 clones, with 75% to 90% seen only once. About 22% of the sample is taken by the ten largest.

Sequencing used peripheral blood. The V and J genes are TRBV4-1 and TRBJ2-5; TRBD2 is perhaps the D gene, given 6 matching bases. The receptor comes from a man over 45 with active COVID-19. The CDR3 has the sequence CASSQEWGRETQYF. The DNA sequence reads TGCGCCAGCAGCCAAGAATGGGGGAGGGAGACCCAGTACTTC.